The next 25 T cell receptor beta chains were all read from a single sample in a study of cytomegalovirus exposure and HLA in healthy donors. TCRdb's table, derived via immunoSEQ multiplex PCR, lists solely in-frame clones and lacks some. The sample records 300,000 to 400,000 clones, just over 85% being singletons. The specimen was PBMCs. The receptors come from a woman younger than 35 in good health and CMV-seronegative.

This chain connects TRBV7-2 to TRBJ2-1; D is unresolved. The CDR3 is made up of 14 amino acids. Germline loops: CDR1 SGHTA, CDR2 FQGNSA. V shed 1 base and J shed 3 bases, with 7 bases lying between them. CDR3 coding DNA: TGTGCCAGCAGCTTAGGCTCCAGCTACAATGAGCAGTTCTTC. The encoded protein is CASSLGSSYNEQFF.

The rearrangement joins TRBV4-1 to TRBJ1-2; 7 bases map to TRBD1. CDR1 MGHRA and CDR2 YSYEKL come from the germline V gene. The CDR3 is made up of 16 amino acids. Germline trimming cut 1 base from V and 5 bases from J; bases unmatched to any gene: 10. The CDR3 sequence is CASSQGGDSVKYGYTF. CDR3 bases: TGCGCCAGCAGCCAAGGAGGGGACAGTGTGAAATATGGCTACACCTTC.

V gene TRBV30 combines with J gene TRBJ2-3; 10 bases are shared with TRBD1. Germline CDR1 is GTSNPN and CDR2 is SVGIG (reference sequence). The V gene end was trimmed by 0 bases and the J gene end by 4 bases; junction bases not matched to a gene: 10. This CDR3 is built from 17 residues. The CDR3 DNA is TGTGCCTGGAGTGTAAACGGGGACAGGGGAACGGCAGATACGCAGTATTTT. It is translated as CAWSVNGDRGTADTQYF.

This clone was recorded at least ten times. V and J are TRBV25-1 and TRBJ2-7, with TRBD1 as a possible D gene (5 bases). This CDR3 spans 17 amino acids. Trimming shortened V by 1 base and J by 2 bases, and 18 bases separated the two germline ends. Germline V gene data show CDR1 as MGHDK and CDR2 as SYGVNS. The CDR3 here is CASSELAGQGLTYEQYF. CDR3 DNA: TGTGCCAGCAGTGAATTGGCTGGGCAGGGCCTAACCTACGAGCAGTACTTC.

The CDR3 protein is CAWSAGLAGRNRETQYF. The CDR3 region has the DNA TGTGCCTGGAGTGCCGGACTGGCGGGACGGAACCGGGAGACCCAGTACTTC. This chain connects TRBV30 to TRBJ2-5; D perhaps matches TRBD2 (6 bases). V was cut by 1 base and J by 5 bases, with 23 bases left in between. Per the germline V gene, CDR1 is GTSNPN and CDR2 is SVGIG (reference sequence). This CDR3 comprises 17 residues.

CDR3 sequence: CASSVGGTSEQYF. CDR3 DNA sequence: TGTGCCAGCAGCGTAGGGGGGACTAGCGAGCAGTACTTC. The J gene is TRBJ2-7, the V gene TRBV9, with TRBD2 matching 8 bases. The CDR3 covers 13 residues. Germline V gene lookup returns CDR1 SGDLS and CDR2 YYNGEE. The ends lost 0 bases at V and 6 bases at J; junction bases unmatched: 2.

As to this clone: The sample contains more than one DNA sequence encoding this CDR3. This rearrangement joins TRBV28 to TRBJ2-2; 7 positions match TRBD1. Looked up from germline, CDR1 is MDHEN and CDR2 is SYDVKM. With 5 bases clipped from V and 0 bases from J, the junction kept 3 bases outside the gene matches. The CDR3 covers 15 residues. The CDR3 here is CASSNRGANTGELFF. Written as DNA, the CDR3 is TGTGCCAGCAGTAACAGGGGCGCGAACACCGGGGAGCTGTTTTTT. Complete variable domain (other parts from reference TRBV28 and TRBJ2-2): DVKVTQSSRYLVKRTGEKVFLECVQDMDHENMFWYRQDPGLGLRLIYFSYDVKMKEKGDIPEGYSVSREKKERFSLILESASTNQTSMYLCASSNRGANTGELFFGEGSRLTVL.

The chain couples TRBV6-5 to TRBJ2-7; TRBD1 matches at 8 bases. There are 15 residues in the CDR3. Looked up from germline, CDR1 is MNHEY and CDR2 is SVGAGI. V gave up 0 bases and J gave up 0 bases; unmatched junction bases: 1. This chain's CDR3 is CASSYSRGHSYEQYF. The CDR3 bases are TGTGCCAGCAGTTACTCCAGGGGGCACTCCTACGAGCAGTACTTC.

The chain is built from TRBV28 and TRBJ2-7; 9 nucleotides align to TRBD1. The CDR3 consists of 15 residues. Trimming cost V 7 bases and J 4 bases; bases outside gene matches: 11. Germline V gene data show CDR1 as MDHEN and CDR2 as SYDVKM. The CDR3 region has the DNA TGTGCCAGCACCGCTACCGGGACAGGGAATTACGAGCAGTACTTC. This gives the protein CASTATGTGNYEQYF.

The chain uses TRBV27 and TRBJ2-7, with TRBD1 identical over 9 bases. The CDR3 loop spans 14 amino acids. Germline V gives CDR1 MNHEY, CDR2 SMNVEV (reference sequence). With V trimmed by 5 bases and J by 0 bases, 2 bases remained unmatched. The CDR3 DNA is TGTGCCAGCAGTATGGGACAGGGCTCCTACGAGCAGTACTTC. This gives the protein CASSMGQGSYEQYF.

This clone has only a few counts. This rearrangement joins TRBV27 to TRBJ2-2, with a weak D call TRBD2 (7 bases). Germline assignment: CDR1 MNHEY and CDR2 SMNVEV (reference sequence). CDR3 length equals 14 residues. V lost 8 bases and J lost 6, with 16 bases in between. The CDR3 sequence is CASGIGGDSGELFF. Here the CDR3 DNA reads TGTGCCAGCGGAATAGGGGGGGATTCCGGGGAGCTGTTTTTT.

The genes are TRBV18 and TRBJ1-1, with D maybe TRBD1 (5 bases). From germline, CDR1 is KGHSH and CDR2 LQKENI. This CDR3 is 15 amino acids long. V shed 4 bases and J shed 1 base, with 13 bases lying between them. In DNA form, the CDR3 reads TGTGCCAGCTCACAGGGAAGGGGTGGGAACACTGAAGCTTTCTTT. Its translation is CASSQGRGGNTEAFF.

This chain links TRBV27 with TRBJ2-1; D perhaps matches TRBD2 (6 bases). Germline V gene sequence: CDR1 MNHEY, CDR2 SMNVEV (reference sequence). The CDR3 runs 15 residues. The V and J ends lost 2 bases and 5 bases respectively, with 13 bases between them. CDR3 coding DNA: TGTGCCAGCAGTTTAGGGACTGGAAGGGACAATGAGCAGTTCTTC. This sequence encodes CASSLGTGRDNEQFF.

The chain employs TRBV4-1 and TRBJ2-7; 12 nucleotides match TRBD2. Unmatched junction bases numbered 6, after V lost 4 bases and J lost 2 bases. The length of the CDR3 is 16 residues. Germline lookup yields CDR1 MGHRA and CDR2 YSYEKL. DNA for the CDR3: TGCGCCAGCAGCCGAGGACTAGCGGGAACTACCTACGAGCAGTACTTC. Translating it yields CASSRGLAGTTYEQYF.

V and J are TRBV19 and TRBJ1-2, with 7 bases lining up with TRBD1. The trim removed 6 bases at V and 1 base at J, leaving 5 bases unmatched. The germline CDR1 and CDR2 sequences are LNHDA and SQIVND (reference sequence). This CDR3 is built from 14 residues. CDR3 sequence reads: CASRRDSLNYGYTF. As DNA, the CDR3 is TGTGCCAGTAGACGGGACAGCCTTAACTATGGCTACACCTTC.

The chain joins TRBV19 to TRBJ1-2; TRBD1 agrees at 9 bases. Losses at the gene ends were 3 bases for V and 5 bases for J; bases not matched to a gene: 4. Germline CDR1 and CDR2: LNHDA and SQIVND (reference sequence). The length of the CDR3 is 14 residues. CDR3 sequence: CASSMGDRVYGYTF. DNA for the CDR3: TGTGCCAGTAGTATGGGGGACAGGGTATATGGCTACACCTTC.

The chain employs TRBV19 and TRBJ2-4; no reliable D call. V shed 8 bases and J shed 6 bases, with 11 bases lying between them. The germline gives CDR1 LNHDA, CDR2 SQIVND (reference sequence). There are 12 residues in the CDR3. CDR3 residues: CASPPPGNIQYF. The CDR3 DNA reads TGTGCCAGTCCCCCGCCCGGAAACATTCAGTACTTC.

The CDR3 here is CASSERATSGGGWNIQYF. For the CDR3, the DNA is TGTGCCAGCAGTGAAAGGGCGACTAGCGGGGGCGGGTGGAACATTCAGTACTTC. The chain combines TRBV2 with TRBJ2-4; 12 positions match TRBD2. Germline lookup yields CDR1 SNHLY and CDR2 FYNNEI. The CDR3 is made up of 18 amino acids. Trimming at V came to 2 bases and at J to 7 bases, leaving 12 bases not matched to a gene.

The chain uses TRBV2 and TRBJ2-7; 10 nucleotides match TRBD1. Germline V lookup: CDR1 SNHLY, CDR2 FYNNEI. Trimming at V came to 5 bases and at J to 6 bases, leaving 7 bases not matched to a gene. CDR3 length: 14 amino acids. CDR3 DNA: TGTGCCAGCAGTCCGACAGGGGGCGGCTTCGAGCAGTACTTC. Amino acid sequence: CASSPTGGGFEQYF.

This clone has only one observation. The genes are TRBV5-1 and TRBJ2-1, with D maybe TRBD1 (5 bases). Germline V gene data show CDR1 as SGHRS and CDR2 as YFSETQ. The V gene lost 0 bases and the J gene lost 5 bases, with 9 bases spanning the gap. The CDR3 is 14 amino acids. DNA for the CDR3: TGCGCCAGCAGCTTGGCCACAGGAGACAATGAGCAGTTCTTC. It is translated as CASSLATGDNEQFF.

This clone was seen a handful of times. V and J are TRBV6-1 and TRBJ1-5, with D perhaps matching TRBD1 (5 bases). V lost 2 bases, J lost 3 bases, and 8 bases lay in between. In germline, CDR1 is MNHNS, CDR2 SASEGT. The length of the CDR3 is 14 residues. The CDR3 protein is CASSEQGANQPQHF. CDR3 DNA: TGTGCCAGCAGTGAACAGGGCGCCAATCAGCCCCAGCATTTT.

This rearrangement joins TRBV4-1 to TRBJ2-1; the match to TRBD2 covers 8 bases. The J segment lost 4 bases and the V segment lost 5 bases, leaving 25 bases of the junction unmatched. Germline values: CDR1 MGHRA, CDR2 YSYEKL. The CDR3 loop spans 21 amino acids. DNA of the CDR3: TGCGCCAGCAGCATAGCTCGGTTTGGGCTAGCGGGCGACCCTTCTTACAATGAGCAGTTCTTC. Its translation is CASSIARFGLAGDPSYNEQFF.

J is TRBJ1-1 and V is TRBV6-4; D perhaps matches TRBD1 (6 bases). CDR3 length: 11 amino acids. V was clipped by 6 bases and J by 11 bases, with 13 bases between them. CDR1 is MRHNA, CDR2 SNTAGT, per germline. The CDR3 nucleotides are TGTGCCAGCAGCGCCGGGACACGGGCTTTCTTT. Amino acids: CASSAGTRAFF.

The chain uses TRBV28 and TRBJ2-7; 8 nucleotides match TRBD1. V gave up 6 bases and J gave up 2 bases; unmatched junction bases: 9. Germline CDR1 is MDHEN and CDR2 is SYDVKM. The CDR3 is 15 amino acids. As DNA, the CDR3 is TGTGCCAGCAGGCGGCGGTGGACAGGGACCTACGAGCAGTACTTC. It is translated as CASRRRWTGTYEQYF.

The chain carries TRBV6-1 and TRBJ2-7, with 8 bases that match TRBD2. The CDR3 contains 18 residues. CDR1 is MNHNS, CDR2 SASEGT, per germline. The ends lost 1 base at V and 2 bases at J; junction bases unmatched: 13. The CDR3: CASSEEGGAGGRPYEQYF. The CDR3 nucleotides are TGTGCCAGCAGTGAAGAGGGGGGGGCGGGAGGCCGCCCCTACGAGCAGTACTTC.